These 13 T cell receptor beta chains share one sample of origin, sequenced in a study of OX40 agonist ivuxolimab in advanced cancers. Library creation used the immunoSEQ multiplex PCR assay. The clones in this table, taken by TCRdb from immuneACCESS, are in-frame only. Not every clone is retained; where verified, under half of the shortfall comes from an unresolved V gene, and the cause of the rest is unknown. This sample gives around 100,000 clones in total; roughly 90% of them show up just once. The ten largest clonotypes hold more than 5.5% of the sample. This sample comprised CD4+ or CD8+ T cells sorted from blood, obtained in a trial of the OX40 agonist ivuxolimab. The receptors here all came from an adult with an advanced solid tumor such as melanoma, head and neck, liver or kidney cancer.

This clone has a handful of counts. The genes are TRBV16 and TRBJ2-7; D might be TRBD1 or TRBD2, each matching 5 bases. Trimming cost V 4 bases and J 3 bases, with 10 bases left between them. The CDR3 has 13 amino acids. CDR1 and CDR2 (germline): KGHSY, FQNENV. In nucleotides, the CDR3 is TGTGCCAGCAGCCTGGGACCAGGCTACGAGCAGTACTTC. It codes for CASSLGPGYEQYF.

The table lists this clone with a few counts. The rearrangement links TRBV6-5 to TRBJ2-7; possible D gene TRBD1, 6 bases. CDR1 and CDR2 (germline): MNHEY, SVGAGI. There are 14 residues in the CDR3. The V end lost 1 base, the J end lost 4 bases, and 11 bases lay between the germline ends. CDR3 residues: CASSYYAGEYEQYF. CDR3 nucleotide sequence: TGTGCCAGCAGTTACTATGCAGGGGAGTACGAGCAGTACTTC.

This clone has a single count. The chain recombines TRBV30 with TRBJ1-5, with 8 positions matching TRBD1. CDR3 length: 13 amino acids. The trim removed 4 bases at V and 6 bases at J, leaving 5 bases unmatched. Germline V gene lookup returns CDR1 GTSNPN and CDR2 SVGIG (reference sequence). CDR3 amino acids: CAWKGQGTQPQHF. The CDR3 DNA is TGTGCCTGGAAAGGACAGGGTACTCAGCCCCAGCATTTT. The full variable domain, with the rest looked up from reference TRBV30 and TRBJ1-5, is SQTIHQWPATLVQPVGSPLSLECTVEGTSNPNLYWYRQAAGRGLQLLFYSVGIGQISSEVPQNLSASRPQDRQFILSSKKLLLSDSGFYLCAWKGQGTQPQHFGDGTRLSIL.

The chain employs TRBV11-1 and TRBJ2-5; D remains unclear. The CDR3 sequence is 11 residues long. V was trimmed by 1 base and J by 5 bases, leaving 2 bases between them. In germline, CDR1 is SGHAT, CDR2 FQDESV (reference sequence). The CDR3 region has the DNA TGTGCCAGCAGCTTAGGCGAGACCCAGTACTTC. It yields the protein CASSLGETQYF.

The CDR3 region has the DNA TGTGCCAGCAGCGGACAGGGCCCTTGGGGCTACACCTTC. It yields the protein CASSGQGPWGYTF. The rearrangement joins TRBV6-6 to TRBJ1-2, with 8 nucleotides matching TRBD1. J was trimmed by 8 bases and V by 6 bases; bases with no gene match: 8. CDR3 length: 13 amino acids. The germline V gene has CDR1 MNHNY and CDR2 SVGAGI (reference sequence).

In DNA form, the CDR3 reads TGCGCCAGCAGCTTGGGTTCTGGGTTCGAGCCCCAGCATTTT. Encoded protein: CASSLGSGFEPQHF. V is TRBV5-1 and J is TRBJ1-5; D not certain. CDR3 length: 14 residues. Deletions cut 0 bases from V and 8 bases from J, with 12 bases between. The V gene's germline CDR1 is SGHRS and CDR2 YFSETQ.

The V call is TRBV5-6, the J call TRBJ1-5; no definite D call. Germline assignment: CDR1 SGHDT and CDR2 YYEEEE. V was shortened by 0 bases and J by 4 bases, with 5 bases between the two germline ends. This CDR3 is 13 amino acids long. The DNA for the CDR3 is TGTGCCAGCAGCTTGGGAAGGAATCAGCCCCAGCATTTT. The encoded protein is CASSLGRNQPQHF. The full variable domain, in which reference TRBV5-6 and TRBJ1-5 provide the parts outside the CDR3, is DAGVTQSPTHLIKTRGQQVTLRCSPKSGHDTVSWYQQALGQGPQFIFQYYEEEERQRGNFPDRFSGHQFPNYSSELNVNALLLGDSALYLCASSLGRNQPQHFGDGTRLSIL.

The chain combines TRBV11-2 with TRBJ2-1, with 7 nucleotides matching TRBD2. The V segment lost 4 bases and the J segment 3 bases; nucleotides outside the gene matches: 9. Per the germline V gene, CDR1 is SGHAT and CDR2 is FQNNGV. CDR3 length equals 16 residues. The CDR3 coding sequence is TGTGCCAGCAGCTCCGTAGCGGGCTCACGCTACAATGAGCAGTTCTTC. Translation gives CASSSVAGSRYNEQFF.

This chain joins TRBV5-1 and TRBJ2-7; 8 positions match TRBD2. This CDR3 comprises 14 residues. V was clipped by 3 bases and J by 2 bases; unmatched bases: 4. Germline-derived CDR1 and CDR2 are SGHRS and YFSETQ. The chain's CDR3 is CASSSGGGPYEQYF. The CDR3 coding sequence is TGCGCCAGCAGCTCGGGGGGGGGACCCTACGAGCAGTACTTC.

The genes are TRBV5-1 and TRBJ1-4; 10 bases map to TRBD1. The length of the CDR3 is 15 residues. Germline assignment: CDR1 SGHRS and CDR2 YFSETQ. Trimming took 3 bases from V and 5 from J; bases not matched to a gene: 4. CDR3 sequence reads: CASSSLGQGNEKLFF. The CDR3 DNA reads TGCGCCAGCAGCTCTTTGGGACAGGGGAATGAAAAACTGTTTTTT.

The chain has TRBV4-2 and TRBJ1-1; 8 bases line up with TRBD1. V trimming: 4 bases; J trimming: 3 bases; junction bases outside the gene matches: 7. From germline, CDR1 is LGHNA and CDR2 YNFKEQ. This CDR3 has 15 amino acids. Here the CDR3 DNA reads TGTGCCAGCAGCCGACCGGACAGGGATCACACTGAAGCTTTCTTT. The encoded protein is CASSRPDRDHTEAFF.

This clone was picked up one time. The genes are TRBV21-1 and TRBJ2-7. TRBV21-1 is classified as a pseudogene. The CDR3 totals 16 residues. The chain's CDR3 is CASSEGTQLGNYEQYF. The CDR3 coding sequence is TGTGCCAGCAGCGAGGGGACCCAGTTGGGTAATTACGAGCAGTACTTC.

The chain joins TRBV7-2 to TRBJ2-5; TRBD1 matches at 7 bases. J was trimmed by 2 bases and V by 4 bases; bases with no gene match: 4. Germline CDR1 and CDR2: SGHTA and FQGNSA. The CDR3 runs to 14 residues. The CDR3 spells CASSSRQGQETQYF. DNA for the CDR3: TGTGCCAGCAGCTCAAGACAGGGACAAGAGACCCAGTACTTC.